This entry describes one TCR beta chain. Its matching antigen is unknown. This CDR3 region has 14 residues. Germline lookup yields CDR1 SGHTA and CDR2 FQGNSA. V lost 3 bases to trimming and J lost 6 bases, with 11 bases between them. The sample is drawn from a study of OX40 agonist ivuxolimab in advanced cancers. Whole-study context: Every 2 weeks, ivuxolimab was infused into the patients intravenously at between 0.01 and 10 mg/kg.

Study-level points and caveats: Normalized expansion of T-cell clones was also low for some nonresponders.

Autoimmune disease history or systemic immunosuppression barred patients. Generated by immunoSEQ multiplex PCR, the TCRdb table keeps only in-frame clones and is missing some. This repertoire shows approximately 54,000 clones, roughly 90% found once; its top ten account for 8.7%. The sequenced sample was CD4+ or CD8+ T cells sorted from blood, obtained in a trial of the OX40 agonist ivuxolimab. The origin of this receptor is an adult with an advanced solid tumor such as melanoma, head and neck, liver or kidney cancer. This chain links TRBV7-2 with TRBJ2-2; D may be TRBD1 (6 bases). The CDR3 sequence is CASSLSTGSGELFF. In DNA, the CDR3 is TGTGCCAGCAGCTTGTCCACAGGGTCCGGGGAGCTGTTTTTT.